The next 8 T cell receptor beta chains were all read from a single sample in a study of blood T cell repertoires in COVID-19. Data came from immunoSEQ multiplex PCR; TCRdb stores just in-frame clones and leaves some out. The sample lists some 260,000 clones, 80% to 90% occurring once. Source material: peripheral blood. The receptors here all came from a woman between 65 and 79 years old with COVID-19, enrolled during active disease.

The chain has TRBV5-1 and TRBJ1-3; 9 bases line up with TRBD1. The germline CDR1 and CDR2 sequences are SGHRS and YFSETQ. J lost 4 bases, V lost 4 bases, and 6 bases had no gene match. The CDR3 runs to 15 residues. CDR3 sequence reads: CASSLRTGEGNTIYF. The CDR3, as DNA: TGCGCCAGCAGCCTTAGGACAGGGGAAGGAAACACCATATATTTT.

The chain employs TRBV30 and TRBJ1-3; possible D gene TRBD1, 5 bases. Germline CDR1 is GTSNPN and CDR2 is SVGIG (reference sequence). The CDR3 is 14 amino acids. V shed 0 bases and J shed 4 bases, with 10 bases lying between them. CDR3 protein: CAWSVDSPGNTIYF. The CDR3 DNA reads TGTGCCTGGAGTGTAGACAGTCCAGGAAACACCATATATTTT.

V usage is TRBV28 and J usage is TRBJ1-2, with D perhaps matching TRBD1 (5 bases). Germline V gene lookup returns CDR1 MDHEN and CDR2 SYDVKM. There are 13 residues in the CDR3. V was clipped by 1 base and J by 3 bases, with 6 bases between them. CDR3 residues: CASSLSGYYGYTF. CDR3 coding DNA: TGTGCCAGCAGTTTATCAGGGTACTATGGCTACACCTTC.

V is TRBV23-1 and J is TRBJ2-2; D unresolved. TRBV23-1 is placed among ORFs of uncertain function. This CDR3 region has 20 residues. The V gene lost 0 bases and the J gene lost 5 bases, with 25 bases spanning the gap. CDR3 nucleotides: TGCGCCAGCAGTCAATCTAAAAGAGGCACCCATCCGTTGGATACCGGGGAGCTGTTTTTT. Translating it yields CASSQSKRGTHPLDTGELFF.

J is TRBJ2-7 and V is TRBV23-1; the D gene is possibly TRBD2 (7 bases). TRBV23-1 is recorded as an ORF, its role being uncertain. The V end lost 0 bases, the J end lost 2 bases, and 11 bases lay between the germline ends. The length of the CDR3 is 15 residues. The CDR3 loop is CASSQSRGLPYEQYF. Written as DNA, the CDR3 is TGCGCCAGCAGTCAATCGCGGGGGCTCCCCTACGAGCAGTACTTC.

The J gene is TRBJ2-1, the V gene TRBV5-1; 8 bases match TRBD1. V trimming: 3 bases; J trimming: 5 bases; junction bases outside the gene matches: 10. Germline assignment: CDR1 SGHRS and CDR2 YFSETQ. The CDR3 length is 16 residues. The CDR3 spells CASSSIYRGSHNEQFF. The CDR3 DNA is TGCGCCAGCAGCTCGATCTACAGGGGGTCCCACAATGAGCAGTTCTTC.

This clone was recorded once. The chain recombines TRBV6-2 or TRBV6-3 with TRBJ2-7; 11 bases line up with TRBD2. This CDR3 has 16 amino acids. The germline gives CDR1 MNHEY, CDR2 SVGEGT. The J segment lost 2 bases and the V segment lost 2 bases, leaving 5 bases of the junction unmatched. CDR3 DNA sequence: TGTGCCAGCAGTTACCCCACTAGCGGGGGTCCCTACGAGCAGTACTTC. Its translation is CASSYPTSGGPYEQYF.

There are a few counts of this clone. V gene TRBV19 combines with J gene TRBJ1-2; 8 bases are a match to TRBD1. CDR1 is LNHDA and CDR2 is SQIVND in the germline V gene (reference sequence). This CDR3 spans 11 amino acids. V shed 7 bases and J 6 bases; nucleotides not matched to a gene: 1. The CDR3 DNA is TGTGCCAGTAAGACAGGGGATGGCTACACCTTC. This encodes CASKTGDGYTF.